This T cell receptor beta chain was sequenced in a study of long-term antiretroviral therapy in people with HIV. Points from the study as a whole: Dominating the repertoire at all time points were the clones that expanded before ART.

CDR3 size: 13 residues. The V gene's germline CDR1 is MNHNY and CDR2 SVGAGI (reference sequence). V was trimmed by 6 bases and J by 3 bases, leaving 12 bases between them. A word on this clone: Its antigen is undetermined.

Version v3.0 of the immunoSEQ assay ran at survey level. Generated by immunoSEQ multiplex PCR, the TCRdb table keeps only in-frame clones and is missing some. The sample gives approximately 6,500 clones, over 60% of which show up once; 16% is in the top ten. The specimen comprised unsorted PBMCs, sampled about 0.9 years before starting antiretroviral therapy. The chain employs TRBV6-6 and TRBJ2-7; D possibly uses TRBD1 or TRBD2 (5 bases each). The sequence came from a man aged 35-49 years with HIV. The CDR3 is CASSPRDDYEQYF. CDR3 sequence (DNA): TGTGCCAGCAGCCCCCGGGACGACTACGAGCAGTACTTC.